A single sample is the source of the 7 T cell receptor beta chains below, sequenced in a study of OX40 agonist ivuxolimab in advanced cancers. Profiling relied on immunoSEQ multiplex PCR, and the TCRdb table lists in-frame clones only, not all of them. The repertoire holds 50,000 to 70,000 clones, with over 80% as singletons. The specimen was CD4+ or CD8+ T cells sorted from blood, collected in a trial of the OX40 agonist ivuxolimab. These receptors originate from an adult with an advanced solid tumor such as melanoma, head and neck, liver or kidney cancer.

The rearrangement links TRBV30 to TRBJ1-2; D gene unclear. V lost 0 bases and J lost 0, with 17 bases in between. CDR3 length: 17 amino acids. Germline CDR1 and CDR2: GTSNPN and SVGIG (reference sequence). The CDR3 spells CAWSVPLVRDANYGYTF. The CDR3 bases are TGTGCCTGGAGTGTACCTCTTGTGCGAGACGCTAACTATGGCTACACCTTC.

This chain links TRBV6-5 with TRBJ1-5; tentatively, D is TRBD1 (5 bases). The V gene's germline CDR1 is MNHEY and CDR2 SVGAGI. This CDR3 region has 13 residues. The V end was cut by 7 bases, the J end by 6 bases, with 13 bases between. The CDR3 loop is CASMGREGQPQHF. For the CDR3, the DNA is TGTGCCAGCATGGGCAGGGAAGGTCAGCCCCAGCATTTT.

The chain recombines TRBV30 with TRBJ2-3, with unresolved D. In germline, CDR1 is GTSNPN, CDR2 SVGIG (reference sequence). CDR3 length equals 13 residues. The V end was cut by 4 bases, the J end by 0 bases, with 8 bases between. This CDR3 is CAWTHGSTDTQYF. In DNA, the CDR3 is TGTGCCTGGACGCATGGGAGCACAGATACGCAGTATTTT.

CDR3 amino acids: CASSDGNEQFF. In DNA, the CDR3 is TGCGCCAGCAGTGATGGGAATGAGCAGTTCTTC. V and J are TRBV10-1 and TRBJ2-1; D is unresolved. V was pared by 3 bases and J by 7 bases, with 4 bases between. The CDR3 consists of 11 residues. Germline CDR1 and CDR2: WNHNN and SYGVQD (reference sequence).

This sequence joins TRBV7-8 and TRBJ1-2; TRBD1 might be the D (5 bases). This CDR3 comprises 17 residues. V was shortened by 0 bases and J by 2 bases, with 16 bases between the two germline ends. CDR1 SGHVS and CDR2 FQNEAQ come from the germline V gene. CDR3 in amino acids: CASSLAYPGGDNYGYTF. DNA for the CDR3: TGTGCCAGCAGCTTAGCGTACCCCGGGGGGGACAACTATGGCTACACCTTC.

This sequence joins TRBV5-1 and TRBJ2-5; 10 bases are shared with TRBD1. Germline loops: CDR1 SGHRS, CDR2 YFSETQ. The CDR3 extends over 15 amino acids. J lost 4 bases, V lost 0 bases, and 3 bases had no gene match. The CDR3 sequence: CASSLGQGARETQYF. The CDR3 DNA sequence: TGCGCCAGCAGCTTGGGACAGGGGGCGCGAGAGACCCAGTACTTC.

The gene calls are TRBV5-1 and TRBJ2-6, with D unresolved. The CDR3 has 16 amino acids. The V end lost 0 bases, the J end lost 1 base, and 8 bases lay between the germline ends. Germline loops: CDR1 SGHRS, CDR2 YFSETQ. The CDR3, as DNA: TGCGCCAGCAGCTTGGAAGGGTTTTCTGGGGCCAACGTCCTGACTTTC. This gives the protein CASSLEGFSGANVLTF. The full variable domain, in which reference TRBV5-1 and TRBJ2-6 provide the parts outside the CDR3, is KAGVTQTPRYLIKTRGQQVTLSCSPISGHRSVSWYQQTPGQGLQFLFEYFSETQRNKGNFPGRFSGRQFSNSRSEMNVSTLELGDSALYLCASSLEGFSGANVLTFGAGSRLTVL.